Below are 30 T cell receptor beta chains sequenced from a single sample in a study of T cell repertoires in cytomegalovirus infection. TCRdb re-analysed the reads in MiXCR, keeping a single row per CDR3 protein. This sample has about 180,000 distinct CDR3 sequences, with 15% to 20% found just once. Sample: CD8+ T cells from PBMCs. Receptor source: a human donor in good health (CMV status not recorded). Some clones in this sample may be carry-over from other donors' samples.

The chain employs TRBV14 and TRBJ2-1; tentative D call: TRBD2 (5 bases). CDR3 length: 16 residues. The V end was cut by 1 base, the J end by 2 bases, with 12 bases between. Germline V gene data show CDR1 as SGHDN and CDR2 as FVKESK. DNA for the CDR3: TGTGCCAGCAGCCAAGGTACGAGGAGGACCTACAATGAGCAGTTCTTC. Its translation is CASSQGTRRTYNEQFF. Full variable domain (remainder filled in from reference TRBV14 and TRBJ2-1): EAGVTQFPSHSVIEKGQTVTLRCDPISGHDNLYWYRRVMGKEIKFLLHFVKESKQDESGMPNNRFLAERTGGTYSTLKVQPAELEDSGVYFCASSQGTRRTYNEQFFGPGTRLTVL.

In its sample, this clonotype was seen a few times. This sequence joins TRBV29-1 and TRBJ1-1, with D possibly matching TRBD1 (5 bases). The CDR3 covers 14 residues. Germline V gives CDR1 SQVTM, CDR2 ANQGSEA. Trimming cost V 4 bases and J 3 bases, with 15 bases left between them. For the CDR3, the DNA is TGCAGCGTTGTGGGCAGGGAATGGTACACTGAAGCTTTCTTT. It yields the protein CSVVGREWYTEAFF. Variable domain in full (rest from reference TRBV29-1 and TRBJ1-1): SAVISQKPSRDICQRGTSLTIQCQVDSQVTMMFWYRQQPGQSLTLIATANQGSEATYESGFVIDKFPISRPNLTFSTLTVSNMSPEDSSIYLCSVVGREWYTEAFFGQGTRLTVV.

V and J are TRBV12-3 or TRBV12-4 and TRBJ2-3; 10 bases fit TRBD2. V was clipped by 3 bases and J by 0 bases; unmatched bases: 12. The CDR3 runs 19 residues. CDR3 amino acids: CASSLRLAGVLLSTDTQYF. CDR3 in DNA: TGTGCCAGCAGTTTGCGGCTAGCGGGGGTCCTACTCAGCACAGATACGCAGTATTTT.

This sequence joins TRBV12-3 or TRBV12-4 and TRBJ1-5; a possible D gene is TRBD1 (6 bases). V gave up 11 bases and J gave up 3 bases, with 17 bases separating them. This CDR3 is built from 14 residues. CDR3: CAGNSWDNNQPQHF. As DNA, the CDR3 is TGTGCCGGAAACAGTTGGGACAACAATCAGCCCCAGCATTTT.

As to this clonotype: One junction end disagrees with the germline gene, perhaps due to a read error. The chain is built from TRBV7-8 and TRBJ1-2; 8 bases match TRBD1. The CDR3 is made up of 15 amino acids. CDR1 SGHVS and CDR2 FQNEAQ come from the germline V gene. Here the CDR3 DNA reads TGTGCCAGCAGCCCGGAAGGACAGGGTCGAACTGGCTACTCCTTC. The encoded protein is CASSPEGQGRTGYSF.

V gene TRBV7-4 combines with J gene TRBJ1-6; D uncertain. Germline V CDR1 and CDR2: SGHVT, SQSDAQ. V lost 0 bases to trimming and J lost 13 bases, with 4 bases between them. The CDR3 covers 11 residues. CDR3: CASSLAGPLHF. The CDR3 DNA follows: TGTGCCAGCAGCTTAGCAGGCCCCCTCCACTTT.

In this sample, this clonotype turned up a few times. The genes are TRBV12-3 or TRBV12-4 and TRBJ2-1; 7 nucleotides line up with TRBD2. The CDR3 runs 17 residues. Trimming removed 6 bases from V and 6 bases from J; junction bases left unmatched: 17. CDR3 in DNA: TGTGCCAGCAGCCCAGTCCCAGCGGGAAGCGCATCCAATGAGCAGTTCTTC. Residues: CASSPVPAGSASNEQFF.

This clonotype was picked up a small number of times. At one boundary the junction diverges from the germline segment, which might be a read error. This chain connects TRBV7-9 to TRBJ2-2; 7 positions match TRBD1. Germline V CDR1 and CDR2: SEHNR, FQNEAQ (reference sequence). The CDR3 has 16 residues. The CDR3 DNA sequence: TGTGCCAGCAGGTTAGGACAGGCGTCGAACACCGGGGAGCTGTTTTTT. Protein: CASRLGQASNTGELFF.

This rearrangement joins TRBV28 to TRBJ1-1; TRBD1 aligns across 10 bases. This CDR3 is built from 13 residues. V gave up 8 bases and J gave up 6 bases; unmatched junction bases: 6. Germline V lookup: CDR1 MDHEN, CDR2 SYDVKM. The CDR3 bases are TGTGCCAGCTCCGGGACAGGGGCAGCTGAAGCTTTCTTT. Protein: CASSGTGAAEAFF.

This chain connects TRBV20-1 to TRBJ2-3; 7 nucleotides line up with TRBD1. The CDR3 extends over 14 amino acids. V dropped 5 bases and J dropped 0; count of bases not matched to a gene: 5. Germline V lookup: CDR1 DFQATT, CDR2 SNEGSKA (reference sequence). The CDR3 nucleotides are TGCAGTGCTTGGAGACAGGGAAGCACAGATACGCAGTATTTT. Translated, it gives CSAWRQGSTDTQYF.

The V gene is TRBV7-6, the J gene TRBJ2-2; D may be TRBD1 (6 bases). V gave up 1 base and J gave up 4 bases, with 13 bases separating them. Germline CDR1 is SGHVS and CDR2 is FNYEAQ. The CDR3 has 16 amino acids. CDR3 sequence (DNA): TGTGCCAGCAGCTTAGTGGACAGTGGCCCCACCGGGGAGCTGTTTTTT. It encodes CASSLVDSGPTGELFF.

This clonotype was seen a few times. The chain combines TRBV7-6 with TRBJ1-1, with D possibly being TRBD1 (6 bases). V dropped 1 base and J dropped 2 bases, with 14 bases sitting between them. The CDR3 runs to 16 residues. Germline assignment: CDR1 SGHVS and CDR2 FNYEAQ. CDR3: CASSLGRLGANTEAFF. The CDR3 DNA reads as TGTGCCAGCAGCTTAGGCAGGCTGGGGGCAAACACTGAAGCTTTCTTT. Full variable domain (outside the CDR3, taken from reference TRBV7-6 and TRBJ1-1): GAGVSQSPRYKVTKRGQDVALRCDPISGHVSLYWYRQALGQGPEFLTYFNYEAQQDKSGLPNDRFSAERPEGSISTLTIQRTEQRDSAMYRCASSLGRLGANTEAFFGQGTRLTVV.

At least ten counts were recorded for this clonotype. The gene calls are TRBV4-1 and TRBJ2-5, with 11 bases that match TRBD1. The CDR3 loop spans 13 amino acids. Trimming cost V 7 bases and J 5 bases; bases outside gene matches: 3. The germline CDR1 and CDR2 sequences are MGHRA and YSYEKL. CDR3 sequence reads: CASTGTGGETQYF. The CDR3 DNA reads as TGCGCCAGCACCGGGACAGGGGGGGAGACCCAGTACTTC.

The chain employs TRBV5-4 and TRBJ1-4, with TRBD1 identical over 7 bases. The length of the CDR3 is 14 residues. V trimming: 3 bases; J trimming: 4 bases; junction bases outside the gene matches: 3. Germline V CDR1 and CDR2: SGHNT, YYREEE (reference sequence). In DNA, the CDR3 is TGTGCCAGCAGCTCCTGGGACAGTAATGAAAAACTGTTTTTT. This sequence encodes CASSSWDSNEKLFF.

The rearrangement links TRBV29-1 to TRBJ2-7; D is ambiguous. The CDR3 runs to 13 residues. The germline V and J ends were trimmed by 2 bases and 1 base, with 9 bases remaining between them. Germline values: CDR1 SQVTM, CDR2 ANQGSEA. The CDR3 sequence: CSVESPRSYEQYF. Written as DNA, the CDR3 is TGCAGCGTTGAATCACCACGTTCCTACGAGCAGTACTTC.

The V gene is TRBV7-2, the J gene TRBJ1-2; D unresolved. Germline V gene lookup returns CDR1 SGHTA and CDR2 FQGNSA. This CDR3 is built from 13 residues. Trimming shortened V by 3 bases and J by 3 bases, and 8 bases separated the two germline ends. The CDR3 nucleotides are TGTGCCAGCAGCTTGGTGGGCGACTATGGCTACACCTTC. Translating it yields CASSLVGDYGYTF.

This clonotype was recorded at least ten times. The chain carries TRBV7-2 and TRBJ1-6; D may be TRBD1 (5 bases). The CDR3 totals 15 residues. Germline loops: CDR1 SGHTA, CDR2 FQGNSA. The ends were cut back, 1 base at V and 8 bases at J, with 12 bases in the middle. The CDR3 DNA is TGTGCCAGCAGCTTAGAGGTCGGGGGGTATTCACCCCTCCACTTT. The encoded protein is CASSLEVGGYSPLHF. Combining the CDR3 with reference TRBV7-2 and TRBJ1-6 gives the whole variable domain GAGVSQSPSNKVTEKGKDVELRCDPISGHTALYWYRQSLGQGLEFLIYFQGNSAPDKSGLPSDRFSAERTGGSVSTLTIQRTQQEDSAVYLCASSLEVGGYSPLHFGNGTRLTVT.

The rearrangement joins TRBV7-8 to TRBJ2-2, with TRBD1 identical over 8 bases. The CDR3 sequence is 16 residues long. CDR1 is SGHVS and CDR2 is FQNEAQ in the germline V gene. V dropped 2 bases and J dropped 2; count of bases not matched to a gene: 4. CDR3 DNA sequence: TGTGCCAGCAGCTTACAGACAGGGGCCAACACCGGGGAGCTGTTTTTT. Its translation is CASSLQTGANTGELFF. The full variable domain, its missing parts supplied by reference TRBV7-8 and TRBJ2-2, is GAGVSQSPRYKVAKRGQDVALRCDPISGHVSLFWYQQALGQGPEFLTYFQNEAQLDKSGLPSDRFFAERPEGSVSTLKIQRTQQEDSAVYLCASSLQTGANTGELFFGEGSRLTVL.

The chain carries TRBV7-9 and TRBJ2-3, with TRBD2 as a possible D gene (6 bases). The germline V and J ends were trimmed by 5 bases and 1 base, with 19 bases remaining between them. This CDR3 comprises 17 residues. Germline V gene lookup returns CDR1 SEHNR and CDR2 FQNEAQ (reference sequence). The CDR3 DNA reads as TGTGCCAGCAGCCCCCACGCGAGGGAGCGGGGCACAGATACGCAGTATTTT. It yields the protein CASSPHARERGTDTQYF.

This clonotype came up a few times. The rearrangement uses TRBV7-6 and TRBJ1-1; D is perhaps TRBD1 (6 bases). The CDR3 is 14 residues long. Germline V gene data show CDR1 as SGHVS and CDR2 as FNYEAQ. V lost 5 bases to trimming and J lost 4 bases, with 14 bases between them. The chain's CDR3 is CASSPPGAGTEAFF. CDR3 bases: TGTGCCAGCAGCCCCCCAGGGGCAGGCACTGAAGCTTTCTTT.

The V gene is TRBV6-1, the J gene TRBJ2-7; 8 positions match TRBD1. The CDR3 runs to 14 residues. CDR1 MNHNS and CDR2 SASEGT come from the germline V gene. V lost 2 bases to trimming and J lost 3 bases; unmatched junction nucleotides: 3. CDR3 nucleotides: TGTGCCAGCAGTGAATCAGGGGGCAGCTACGAGCAGTACTTC. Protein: CASSESGGSYEQYF.

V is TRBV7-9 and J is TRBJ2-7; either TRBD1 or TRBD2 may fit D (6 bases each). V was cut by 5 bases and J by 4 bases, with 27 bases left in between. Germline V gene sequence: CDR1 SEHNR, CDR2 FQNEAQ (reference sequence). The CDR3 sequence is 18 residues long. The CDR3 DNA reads TGTGCCAGCAGCCCATTGACTGGGTGGCAGGGGACTTCGTACGAGCAGTACTTC. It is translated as CASSPLTGWQGTSYEQYF.

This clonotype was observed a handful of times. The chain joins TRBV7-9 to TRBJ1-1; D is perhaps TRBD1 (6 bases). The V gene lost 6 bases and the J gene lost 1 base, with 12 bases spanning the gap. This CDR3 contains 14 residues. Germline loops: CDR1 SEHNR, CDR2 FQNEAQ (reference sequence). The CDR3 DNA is TGTGCCAGCAGGAACAAGGGGGGGAACACTGAAGCTTTCTTT. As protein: CASRNKGGNTEAFF.

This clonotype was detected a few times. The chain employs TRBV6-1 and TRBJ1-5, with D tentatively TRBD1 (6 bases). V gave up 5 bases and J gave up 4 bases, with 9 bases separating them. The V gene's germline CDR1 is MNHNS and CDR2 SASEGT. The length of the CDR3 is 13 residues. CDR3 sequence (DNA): TGTGCCAGCAGTTCGGACAGAAATCAGCCCCAGCATTTT. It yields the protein CASSSDRNQPQHF.

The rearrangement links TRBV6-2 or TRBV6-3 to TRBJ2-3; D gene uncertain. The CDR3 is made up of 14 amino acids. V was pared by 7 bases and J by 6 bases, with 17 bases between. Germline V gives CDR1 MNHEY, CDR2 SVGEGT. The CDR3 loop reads CASTDRSPGDTQYF. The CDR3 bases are TGTGCCAGCACCGATCGTTCCCCTGGGGATACGCAGTATTTT.

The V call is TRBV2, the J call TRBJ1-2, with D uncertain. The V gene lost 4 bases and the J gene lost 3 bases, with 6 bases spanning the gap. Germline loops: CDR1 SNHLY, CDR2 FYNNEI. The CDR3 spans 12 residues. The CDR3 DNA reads TGTGCCAGCAGTGTGACGGACTATGGCTACACCTTC. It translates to CASSVTDYGYTF.

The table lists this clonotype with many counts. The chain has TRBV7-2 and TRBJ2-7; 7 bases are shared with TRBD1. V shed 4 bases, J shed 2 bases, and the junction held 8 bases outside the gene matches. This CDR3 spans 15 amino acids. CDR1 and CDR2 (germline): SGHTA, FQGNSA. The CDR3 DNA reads TGTGCCAGCAGCTCCCCCGGGACAGAGGCCTACGAGCAGTACTTC. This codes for CASSSPGTEAYEQYF.

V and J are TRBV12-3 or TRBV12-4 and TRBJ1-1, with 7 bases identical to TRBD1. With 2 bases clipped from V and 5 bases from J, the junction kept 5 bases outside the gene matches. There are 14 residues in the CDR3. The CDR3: CASSLQGGSTEAFF. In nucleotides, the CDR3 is TGTGCCAGCAGTTTACAGGGGGGAAGTACTGAAGCTTTCTTT.

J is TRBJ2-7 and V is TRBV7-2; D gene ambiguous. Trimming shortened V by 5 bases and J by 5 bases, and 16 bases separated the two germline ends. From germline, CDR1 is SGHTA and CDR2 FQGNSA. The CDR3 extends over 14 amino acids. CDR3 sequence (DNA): TGTGCCAGCAGCCCCGGCTTAAGGGTCCACGAGCAGTACTTC. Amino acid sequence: CASSPGLRVHEQYF. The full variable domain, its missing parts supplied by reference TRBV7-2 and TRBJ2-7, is GAGVSQSPSNKVTEKGKDVELRCDPISGHTALYWYRQSLGQGLEFLIYFQGNSAPDKSGLPSDRFSAERTGGSVSTLTIQRTQQEDSAVYLCASSPGLRVHEQYFGPGTRLTVT.

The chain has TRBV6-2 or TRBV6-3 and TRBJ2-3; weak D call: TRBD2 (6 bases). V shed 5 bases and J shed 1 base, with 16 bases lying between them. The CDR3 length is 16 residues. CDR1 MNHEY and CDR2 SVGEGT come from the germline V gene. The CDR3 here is CASSILAFTRTDTQYF. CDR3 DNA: TGTGCCAGCAGTATACTAGCTTTCACACGCACAGATACGCAGTATTTT.